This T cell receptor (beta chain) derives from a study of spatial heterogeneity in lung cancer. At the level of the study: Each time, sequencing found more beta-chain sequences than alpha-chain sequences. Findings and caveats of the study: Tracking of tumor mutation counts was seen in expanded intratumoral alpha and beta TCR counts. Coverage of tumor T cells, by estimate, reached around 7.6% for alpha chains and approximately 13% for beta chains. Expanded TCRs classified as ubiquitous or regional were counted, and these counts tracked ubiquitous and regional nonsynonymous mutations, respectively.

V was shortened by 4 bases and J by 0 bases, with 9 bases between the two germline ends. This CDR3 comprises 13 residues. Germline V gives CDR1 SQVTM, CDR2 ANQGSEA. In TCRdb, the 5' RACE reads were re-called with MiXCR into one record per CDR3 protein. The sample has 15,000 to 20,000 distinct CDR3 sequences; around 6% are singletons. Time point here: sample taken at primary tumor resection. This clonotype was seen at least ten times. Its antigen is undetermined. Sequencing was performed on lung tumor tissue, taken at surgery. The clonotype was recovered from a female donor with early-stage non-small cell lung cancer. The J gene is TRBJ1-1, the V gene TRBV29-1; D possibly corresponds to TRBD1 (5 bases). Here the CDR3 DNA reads TGCAGCGTTGCGGGACGGATGAACACTGAAGCTTTCTTT. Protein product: CSVAGRMNTEAFF. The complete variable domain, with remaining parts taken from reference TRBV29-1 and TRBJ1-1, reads SAVISQKPSRDICQRGTSLTIQCQVDSQVTMMFWYRQQPGQSLTLIATANQGSEATYESGFVIDKFPISRPNLTFSTLTVSNMSPEDSSIYLCSVAGRMNTEAFFGQGTRLTVV.